Each of the 4 T cell receptor beta chains below was sequenced from the same sample in a study of blood T cell repertoires in COVID-19. Clones were read by immunoSEQ multiplex PCR, and TCRdb kept only the in-frame ones, dropping some. The repertoire consists of under 250,000 clones, with roughly four fifths occurring once and the leading ten covering approximately 4.8%. The specimen sequenced was peripheral blood. The receptor set was obtained from a man aged 50 or older with active or convalescent COVID-19.

This chain joins TRBV5-5 and TRBJ1-2, with a weak D call TRBD1 (6 bases). V was shortened by 4 bases and J by 5 bases, with 18 bases between the two germline ends. The CDR3 is 15 residues long. In germline, CDR1 is SGHKS, CDR2 YYEKEE (reference sequence). For the CDR3, the DNA is TGTGCCAGCAGCCAAAGGGCAGGGGTAGGATATGGCTACACCTTC. Its protein product is CASSQRAGVGYGYTF.

The chain is built from TRBV7-6 and TRBJ1-2; 7 nucleotides match TRBD1. The V gene end was trimmed by 5 bases and the J gene end by 8 bases; junction bases not matched to a gene: 11. Germline lookup yields CDR1 SGHVS and CDR2 FNYEAQ. The CDR3 contains 14 residues. CDR3 DNA: TGTGCCAGCAGCCTAGAGACAGGGATTCGAGGCTACACCTTC. Translated: CASSLETGIRGYTF.

In this sample, this clone turned up once. The J gene is TRBJ2-2, the V gene TRBV7-2; 9 nucleotides line up with TRBD1. V shed 5 bases and J 4 bases; nucleotides not matched to a gene: 5. Per germline, CDR1 SGHTA and CDR2 FQGNSA. The CDR3 is 15 amino acids. Here the CDR3 DNA reads TGTGCCAGCAGCAGACAGGGGGGGAGCACCGGGGAGCTGTTTTTT. This translates into CASSRQGGSTGELFF.

The chain joins TRBV15 to TRBJ2-7; 9 nucleotides align to TRBD1. Germline V gene lookup returns CDR1 LNHNV and CDR2 YYDKDF (reference sequence). J lost 6 bases, V lost 1 base, and 7 bases had no gene match. The CDR3 consists of 15 residues. The CDR3 sequence is CATSRVGTGMAEQYF. The CDR3, as DNA: TGTGCCACCAGCAGAGTCGGGACAGGGATGGCCGAGCAGTACTTC.